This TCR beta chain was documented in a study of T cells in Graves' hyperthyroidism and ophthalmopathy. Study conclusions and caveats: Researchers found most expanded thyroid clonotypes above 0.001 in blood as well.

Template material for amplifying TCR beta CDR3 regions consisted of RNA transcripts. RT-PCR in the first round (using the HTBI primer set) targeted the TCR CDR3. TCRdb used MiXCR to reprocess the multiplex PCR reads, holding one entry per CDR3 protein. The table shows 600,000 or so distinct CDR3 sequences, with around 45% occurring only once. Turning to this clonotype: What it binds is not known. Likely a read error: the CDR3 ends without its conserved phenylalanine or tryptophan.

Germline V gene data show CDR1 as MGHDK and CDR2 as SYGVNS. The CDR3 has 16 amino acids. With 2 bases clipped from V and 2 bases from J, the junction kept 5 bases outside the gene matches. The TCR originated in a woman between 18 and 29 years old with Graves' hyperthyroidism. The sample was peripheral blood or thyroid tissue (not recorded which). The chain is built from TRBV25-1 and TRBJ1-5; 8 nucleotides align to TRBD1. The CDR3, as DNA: TGTGCCAGCAGTGAACCCAGGGGGCGTCGCAATCAGCCCCAGCATTCT. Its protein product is CASSEPRGRRNQPQHS.